This T cell receptor beta chain derives from a study of CD8+ T cells in alopecia areata (dated by TCRdb to 2017 to 2018). Regarding the complete study: Treated patients were enrolled in an open-label pilot trial of oral tofacitinib, 5 to 10 mg twice daily, for moderate-to-severe alopecia areata. Tofacitinib was given for 6 to 18 months, followed by 6 months of follow-up off drug to assess delayed response and recurrence. To study T cell clonal expansion in alopecia areata, the researchers applied high-throughput TCRbeta sequencing to both the C3H/HeJ mouse model and human patients. Human TCRbeta sequencing covered scalp tissue and sorted CD4+ and CD8+ peripheral blood T cells from patchy and totalis/universalis alopecia areata patients and healthy controls. Biopsies were taken from tofacitinib-treated patients at baseline and again at 4 and 24 weeks into treatment, and several of those patients also had a later scalp biopsy. Scalp clonality was compared among normal scalp (n=4), patchy alopecia areata scalp (n=8), and alopecia totalis/universalis scalp (n=8). RNA was obtained with the PAXgene miRNA kit for fixed scalp, the miRNeasy kit for PBMCs, and the RNeasy kit for mouse skin. Amplification of TCRbeta CDR3 regions was done by immunoSEQ multiplex PCR using 35 Vbeta forward primers and 13 Jbeta reverse primers.

This clone showed up just a few times. The clone's antigen remains unknown. Base qualities were left out, and no much larger clone turns up one base away. General findings and caveats noted by the study authors: Lesional scalp, especially in alopecia totalis/universalis, showed higher clonality and more expanded CD8+ clones than normal scalp, suggesting antigenic drive. TCR sequences shared between patients were less clear than in mice, possibly partly because of HLA diversity in the patient population. Unlike mouse skin, which is dominated by gammadelta T cells, normal human skin has resident alphabeta T cells that are also sequenced, and this complicates analysis of the scalp TCR repertoire.

CDR1 SGHTA and CDR2 FQGNSA were looked up in the germline V gene. CDR3 length: 13 amino acids, cysteine to phenylalanine. Only the CDR3 region is kept as DNA, spanning 39 bases read in frame from base 1. V lost 5 bases and J lost 7 bases; the stretch between them is 12 bases long. Interpreted using the paper, the time point label stands for: baseline before oral tofacitinib. Lesional scalp punch biopsies and peripheral blood were obtained from alopecia areata patients. PBMCs were separated by density centrifugation and stained for CD3, CD4 and CD8, after which CD4+ and CD8+ T cells were sorted on a FACSAria. The library relied on the immunoSEQ multiplex PCR assay. For TCR sequencing, RNA was extracted from every sample and reverse transcribed into cDNA to serve as template. First-strand cDNA was synthesized with SuperScript III using a 2:1 mix of oligo-dT and random hexamers. Amplification bias was assessed with a synthetic immune receptor repertoire, and residual bias was removed computationally. The study's own analysis went as follows. Raw reads were preprocessed for error removal, and CDR3 was defined according to IMGT conventions as running from the conserved cysteine to phenylalanine. Clonality was computed as 1 minus the Shannon entropy, with the entropy normalized by log2 of the number of productive unique TCRs. Whether each scalp clone was CD4 or CD8 was inferred by checking scalp TCRbeta sequences against the CD4 and CD8 repertoires from sorted blood. TCRdb's version of the immuneACCESS table is confined to in-frame rearrangements and falls short of the full clone set. An unresolved V gene accounts for under half of the shortfall where checked; the remainder is of unknown origin. The V and J calls and clone size were taken over from that table, and D and trimming were inferred from the DNA. A total of some 130,000 clones appear in this sample, about 50% of them only once. The ten largest clones add up to around a sixth of the sample.

The starting material was CD8+ T cells sorted from blood, obtained at week 0. The TCR originated in a human donor with alopecia areata. Recombination connected TRBV7-2 to TRBJ1-5; the D gene lacks a confident call. For the CDR3, the sequence is CASSPLPGQPQHF. The nucleotide sequence reads as follows: TGTGCCAGCAGCCCACTGCCCGGCCAGCCCCAGCATTTT.